One TCR beta chain is described in this entry. Antigen unknown. The data originate from a study of cytomegalovirus exposure and HLA in healthy donors. Regarding the study as a whole: Among TCR beta chains of equal frequency, HLA-associated ones were more clonally expanded in a later analysis.

The PCR made use of 60 Vbeta and 13 Jbeta primers. Assay: immunoSEQ multiplex PCR; the TCRdb copy retains only in-frame clones and omits some. The table lists 60,000 to 70,000 clones, roughly 80% of them singletons. Trimming removed 2 bases from V and 3 bases from J, with 7 bases in between. CDR1 and CDR2 (germline): KGHSH, LQKENI. The CDR3 is 13 amino acids. The sample comprised PBMCs. The source of this sequence is a woman between 25 and 40 years old in good health and CMV-seronegative. This chain links TRBV18 with TRBJ1-1, with a weak D call TRBD1 (6 bases). CDR3: CASSPYRDTEAFF. The CDR3 DNA is TGTGCCAGCTCACCATACAGGGACACTGAAGCTTTCTTT. Complete variable domain (other parts from reference TRBV18 and TRBJ1-1): NAGVMQNPRHLVRRRGQEARLRCSPMKGHSHVYWYRQLPEEGLKFMVYLQKENIIDESGMPKERFSAEFPKEGPSILRIQQVVRGDSAAYFCASSPYRDTEAFFGQGTRLTVV.